The table lists the clone carrying this T cell receptor (beta chain) with a count of one. This sample is drawn from a study of blood T cell repertoires in COVID-19. On the study more broadly: Acute and convalescent COVID-19 samples came from the United States, Italy and Spain. The cDNA or gDNA used as material had been derived from T cells, B-cell-depleted T cells, or PBMCs.

Per the authors' pipeline: Reference gene primers were amplified, and this amplification served to estimate nucleated cell counts. Generated by immunoSEQ multiplex PCR, the TCRdb table keeps only in-frame clones and is missing some. V and J calls and clone size are those listed in that table; D and trimming were worked out from the DNA. The sample holds about 80,000 clones, around 90% seen once. The sample consisted of peripheral blood. The TCR comes from a man aged 25 to 45 with acute or convalescent COVID-19.

CDR3 amino acids: CASSEDRVYSPLHF. In DNA, the CDR3 is TGTGCCAGCAGTGAAGACAGGGTCTATTCACCCCTCCACTTT. This chain links TRBV2 with TRBJ1-6, with D tentatively TRBD1 (6 bases). The CDR3 covers 14 residues. Germline V gene lookup returns CDR1 SNHLY and CDR2 FYNNEI. With 1 base removed from V and 8 bases from J, the gap between germline ends came to 9 bases.